This entry describes one T cell receptor beta chain. The antigen remains undetermined. This sample was included in a study of T-cell reconstitution after alpha-beta-depleted transplantation in children. Study-wide results and caveats: T-cell counts and diversity at one year post-transplant came mainly from newly produced T cells.

The TCRbeta library incorporated unique molecular identifiers. TCRdb itself ran the PCR reads through MiXCR, one entry per CDR3 protein. The data show about 980,000 distinct CDR3 sequences, around 30% seen once. The germline gives CDR1 SGHAT, CDR2 FQNNGV. The CDR3 is 14 amino acids. V shed 0 bases and J shed 6 bases, with 12 bases lying between them. The source of this sequence is a boy under three years old who had a stem cell transplant for SCID, so the T cells may come from the graft donor. This chain joins TRBV11-2 and TRBJ2-7, with D hard to call. The source was PBMCs, mostly from graft donor cells, collected 360 days after TCRalphabeta/CD19-depleted stem cell transplant. CDR3 loop: CASSLDRSVGEQYF. CDR3 DNA: TGTGCCAGCAGCTTAGATCGGAGCGTCGGCGAGCAGTACTTC. Full variable domain (rest looked up from reference TRBV11-2 and TRBJ2-7): EAGVAQSPRYKIIEKRQSVAFWCNPISGHATLYWYQQILGQGPKLLIQFQNNGVVDDSQLPKDRFSAERLKGVDSTLKIQPAKLEDSAVYLCASSLDRSVGEQYFGPGTRLTVT.